The clone carrying this T cell receptor beta chain was recorded many times. These data come from a study of identical twins. TCRdb recomputed calls from the 5' RACE reads with MiXCR, one row per CDR3 protein. Of more than 650,000 distinct CDR3 sequences in the sample, approximately 6.1% were seen once. The CDR3 extends over 13 amino acids. V lost 3 bases and J 1 base, leaving 6 bases between the germline ends. Germline-derived CDR1 and CDR2 are SNHLY and FYNNEI. The material sequenced was naive T cells sorted from blood. V gene TRBV2 combines with J gene TRBJ1-2; D is unclear. This TCR came from a young man in good health. CDR3 sequence reads: CASSDPDNYGYTF. The CDR3 region has the DNA TGTGCCAGCAGTGACCCAGATAACTATGGCTACACCTTC.